The 24 T cell receptor beta chains below were found in one sample sequenced in a study of blood T cell repertoires in COVID-19. The table came from immunoSEQ multiplex PCR; TCRdb's copy has only in-frame clones and leaves some out. The table records 150,000 to 200,000 clones, 87% of them present only once. Sequencing was carried out using PBMCs or T cells enriched from blood (not recorded which). The origin of the receptors is a human donor with acute COVID-19. The donor label of this sample is uncertain.

The genes are TRBV6-2 or TRBV6-3 and TRBJ2-7, with 7 bases lining up with TRBD1. CDR1 is MNHEY, CDR2 SVGEGT, per germline. This CDR3 is 15 amino acids long. V shed 3 bases, J shed 0 bases, and the junction held 5 bases outside the gene matches. The CDR3, as DNA: TGTGCCAGCAGTTATGAGGGGGCGTCCTCCTACGAGCAGTACTTC. It yields the protein CASSYEGASSYEQYF.

The rearrangement joins TRBV12-3 or TRBV12-4 to TRBJ2-7; tentatively, D is TRBD1 (6 bases). Trimming removed 6 bases from V and 3 bases from J, with 12 bases in between. CDR3 size: 13 residues. Here the CDR3 DNA reads TGTGCCAGCAGATCCGGACAGTTCTACGAGCAGTACTTC. Protein product: CASRSGQFYEQYF.

The chain joins TRBV7-2 to TRBJ1-3; 7 nucleotides match TRBD1. Trimming removed 5 bases from V and 4 bases from J; junction bases left unmatched: 11. The germline V gene has CDR1 SGHTA and CDR2 FQGNSA. The CDR3 contains 16 residues. CDR3 nucleotide sequence: TGTGCCAGCAGCCCCCCCGAGGGGGCGTTAGGAAACACCATATATTTT. Residues: CASSPPEGALGNTIYF.

The genes are TRBV7-8 and TRBJ2-7; possible D gene TRBD2, 7 bases. Germline-derived CDR1 and CDR2 are SGHVS and FQNEAQ. Trimming stripped 5 bases from V and 2 bases from J, with 13 bases between. The CDR3 is made up of 14 amino acids. Here the CDR3 reads CASSRGGGAYEQYF. The CDR3 nucleotides are TGTGCCAGCAGCCGAGGAGGGGGGGCCTACGAGCAGTACTTC. Complete variable domain (other parts from reference TRBV7-8 and TRBJ2-7): GAGVSQSPRYKVAKRGQDVALRCDPISGHVSLFWYQQALGQGPEFLTYFQNEAQLDKSGLPSDRFFAERPEGSVSTLKIQRTQQEDSAVYLCASSRGGGAYEQYFGPGTRLTVT.

This chain links TRBV10-3 with TRBJ1-1; D unresolved. Trimming cost V 3 bases and J 0 bases, with 8 bases left between them. The CDR3 contains 14 residues. Germline values: CDR1 ENHRY, CDR2 SYGVKD. In nucleotides, the CDR3 is TGTGCCATCAGTGAACAGACTATGAACACTGAAGCTTTCTTT. Its protein product is CAISEQTMNTEAFF.

CDR3 sequence (DNA): TGTGCCAGCAGTGGCAGGGGAGGGCAGCCCCAGCATTTT. Translation gives CASSGRGGQPQHF. The J gene is TRBJ1-5, the V gene TRBV6-6, with D tentatively TRBD1 (6 bases). V was cut by 5 bases and J by 7 bases, with 12 bases left in between. From germline, CDR1 is MNHNY and CDR2 SVGAGI (reference sequence). CDR3 length equals 13 residues.

The chain combines TRBV7-3 with TRBJ2-5; D remains unclear. Per germline, CDR1 SGHTA and CDR2 FQGTGA. Trimming left V 0 bases short and J 7 bases short, with 9 bases between. The CDR3 is 13 amino acids. The CDR3 here is CASSLTFLGTQYF. CDR3 nucleotide sequence: TGTGCCAGCAGCTTAACGTTCCTCGGGACCCAGTACTTC.

The rearrangement joins TRBV3-1 (or the pseudogene TRBV3-2) to TRBJ2-1; no reliable D call. This CDR3 spans 17 amino acids. Looked up from germline, CDR1 is LGHDT and CDR2 is YNNKEL (reference sequence). The V gene lost 1 base and the J gene lost 0 bases, with 13 bases spanning the gap. CDR3: CASSQVFRKSSYNEQFF. In DNA, the CDR3 is TGTGCCAGCAGCCAAGTATTCCGCAAGAGCTCCTACAATGAGCAGTTCTTC.

This chain joins TRBV7-9 and TRBJ2-7, with 8 bases identical to TRBD1. With V trimmed by 10 bases and J by 5 bases, 19 bases remained unmatched. Germline V CDR1 and CDR2: SEHNR, FQNEAQ (reference sequence). This CDR3 spans 16 amino acids. The CDR3 DNA sequence: TGTGCCACCCACCATCCTCGGGACAGGCTGGTCGACGAGCAGTACTTC. Protein: CATHHPRDRLVDEQYF.

The chain joins TRBV3-1 (or the pseudogene TRBV3-2) to TRBJ2-3; unclear D gene. Germline values: CDR1 LGHDT, CDR2 YNNKEL (reference sequence). CDR3 length: 15 amino acids. V dropped 0 bases and J dropped 1 base, with 8 bases sitting between them. Here the CDR3 DNA reads TGTGCCAGCAGCCAAGATGTGGGCGGCACAGATACGCAGTATTTT. It translates to CASSQDVGGTDTQYF.

The J gene is TRBJ2-7, the V gene TRBV4-1; D uncertain. Germline V CDR1 and CDR2: MGHRA, YSYEKL. V was clipped by 1 base and J by 0 bases, with 10 bases between them. The CDR3 sequence is 15 residues long. CDR3 coding DNA: TGCGCCAGCAGCCAAGGAGGAAGTAGCTCCTACGAGCAGTACTTC. Amino acids: CASSQGGSSSYEQYF.

This chain joins TRBV7-2 and TRBJ1-4, with D perhaps TRBD1 (5 bases). The CDR3 spans 14 residues. Germline-derived CDR1 and CDR2 are SGHTA and FQGNSA. V was trimmed by 2 bases and J by 7 bases, leaving 11 bases between them. Written as DNA, the CDR3 is TGTGCCAGCAGCTTACTACGCGACAGTGAAAAACTGTTTTTT. It is translated as CASSLLRDSEKLFF.

The gene calls are TRBV9 and TRBJ1-4, with D perhaps matching TRBD1 (6 bases). V shed 0 bases and J shed 4 bases, with 10 bases lying between them. This CDR3 contains 15 residues. Germline V lookup: CDR1 SGDLS, CDR2 YYNGEE. The CDR3 sequence: CASSVEDSHNEKLFF. CDR3 coding DNA: TGTGCCAGCAGCGTAGAGGACAGTCATAATGAAAAACTGTTTTTT.

This chain uses TRBV27 with TRBJ1-5; possibly TRBD1 for D (6 bases). The CDR3 is 14 residues long. CDR1 and CDR2 (germline): MNHEY, SMNVEV (reference sequence). The V gene lost 2 bases and the J gene lost 4 bases, with 9 bases spanning the gap. DNA for the CDR3: TGTGCCAGCAGTTTAGTAGGGGGTAATCAGCCCCAGCATTTT. It is translated as CASSLVGGNQPQHF.

This clone has a single count. The rearrangement links TRBV30 to TRBJ1-3, with D uncertain. Trimming took 0 bases from V and 4 from J, leaving 7 bases between them. Germline CDR1 GTSNPN, CDR2 SVGIG (reference sequence). This CDR3 has 13 residues. The CDR3 is CAWSVAGGNTIYF. The CDR3 DNA reads as TGTGCCTGGAGTGTGGCGGGGGGAAACACCATATATTTT.

V and J are TRBV28 and TRBJ2-7; 10 bases agree with TRBD2. CDR1 and CDR2 from the germline V gene are MDHEN and SYDVKM. This CDR3 has 14 amino acids. The junction had 7 bases not matched to a gene; V was cut back by 7 bases and J by 4 bases. The CDR3 loop is CASKSGGALYEQYF. CDR3 in DNA: TGTGCCAGCAAGAGCGGGGGGGCCCTATACGAGCAGTACTTC.

The chain is built from TRBV5-1 and TRBJ2-7, with TRBD1 matching over 7 bases. This CDR3 spans 14 amino acids. Germline V gene lookup returns CDR1 SGHRS and CDR2 YFSETQ. Losses at the gene ends were 4 bases for V and 4 bases for J; bases not matched to a gene: 8. In DNA form, the CDR3 reads TGCGCCAGCAGCCAACAGGGGATAGGGTACGAGCAGTACTTC. Amino acids: CASSQQGIGYEQYF.

V and J are TRBV18 and TRBJ2-5; 9 bases match TRBD1. Germline trimming cut 4 bases from V and 5 bases from J; bases unmatched to any gene: 8. The CDR3 covers 15 residues. Germline loops: CDR1 KGHSH, CDR2 LQKENI. The CDR3 coding sequence is TGTGCCAGCTCACAGGGCGGGACAGGGATGGAGACCCAGTACTTC. It encodes CASSQGGTGMETQYF.

The chain links TRBV10-2 to TRBJ1-3, with 8 bases identical to TRBD1. The V gene's germline CDR1 is WSHSY and CDR2 SAAADI. V shed 4 bases and J 0 bases; nucleotides not matched to a gene: 5. This CDR3 spans 16 amino acids. The CDR3 region has the DNA TGCGCCAGCAGTGGGACAGGGACGTTCTCTGGAAACACCATATATTTT. It translates to CASSGTGTFSGNTIYF.

The rearrangement joins TRBV7-2 to TRBJ2-7; D might be TRBD2 (5 bases). The germline V and J ends were trimmed by 5 bases and 1 base, with 15 bases remaining between them. Germline CDR1 is SGHTA and CDR2 is FQGNSA. The CDR3 length is 15 residues. The CDR3 DNA reads TGTGCCAGCAGCCTCTCTCTGACGGGGTCCTACGAGCAGTACTTC. Amino acids: CASSLSLTGSYEQYF. The complete variable domain, with remaining parts taken from reference TRBV7-2 and TRBJ2-7, reads GAGVSQSPSNKVTEKGKDVELRCDPISGHTALYWYRQSLGQGLEFLIYFQGNSAPDKSGLPSDRFSAERTGGSVSTLTIQRTQQEDSAVYLCASSLSLTGSYEQYFGPGTRLTVT.

This chain connects TRBV7-9 to TRBJ1-2, with 8 bases matching TRBD1. Germline CDR1 reads SEHNR; CDR2 reads FQNEAQ (reference sequence). V gave up 1 base and J gave up 6 bases; unmatched junction bases: 4. The CDR3 runs 14 residues. The CDR3 sequence: CASSLDGTGHGYTF. CDR3 in DNA: TGTGCCAGCAGCTTAGATGGGACAGGCCATGGCTACACCTTC.

J is TRBJ2-7 and V is TRBV19; D is unclear. The CDR3 sequence is 13 residues long. V was shortened by 5 bases and J by 4 bases, with 12 bases between the two germline ends. In germline, CDR1 is LNHDA, CDR2 SQIVND (reference sequence). This CDR3 is CASSLRHRYEQYF. CDR3 sequence (DNA): TGTGCCAGTAGTTTACGACACCGATACGAGCAGTACTTC.

This CDR3 is CATSPGGQGAGYTF. The CDR3 region has the DNA TGTGCCACCAGCCCAGGGGGACAGGGGGCTGGCTACACCTTC. The V and J genes are TRBV24-1 and TRBJ1-2; 12 nucleotides agree with TRBD1. CDR3 length: 14 residues. Per the germline V gene, CDR1 is KGHDR and CDR2 is SFDVKD. The J segment lost 7 bases and the V segment lost 7 bases, leaving 6 bases of the junction unmatched.

V is TRBV27 and J is TRBJ2-7; tentatively, D is TRBD1 (6 bases). The germline V gene has CDR1 MNHEY and CDR2 SMNVEV (reference sequence). The V and J ends lost 5 bases and 5 bases respectively, with 13 bases between them. The length of the CDR3 is 13 residues. Here the CDR3 DNA reads TGTGCCAGCAGTCCCAAAGGACAGCACGAGCAGTACTTC. Translation: CASSPKGQHEQYF.